The 2 T cell receptor beta chains below all came from one sample that was sequenced in a study of beta chain features in type 1 diabetes. For these TCRs, the target antigens are not known. Study-wide findings and caveats: A moderate, significant TCRB CDR3 shortening appeared in type 1 diabetes across four CD4+ subsets.

Every isolated RNA sample was fully reverse transcribed, so sequencing captured expressed TCRB transcripts. Libraries were prepared by immunoSEQ multiplex PCR; TCRdb keeps only in-frame clonotypes and omits some of them. The table records a few hundred thousand clones, approximately 16% of them present only once. Input material: naive CD4+ T cells from blood. Receptors originate from a young man with type 1 diabetes.

This rearrangement joins TRBV2 to TRBJ2-3; possibly TRBD2 for D (5 bases). CDR1 is SNHLY, CDR2 FYNNEI, per germline. This CDR3 is built from 13 residues. Trimming cost V 4 bases and J 5 bases, with 10 bases left between them. CDR3 sequence (DNA): TGTGCCAGCAGTGTGCTAGCCGGAGATACGCAGTATTTT. Translation gives CASSVLAGDTQYF.

This clone was counted a few times. The gene calls are TRBV11-1 and TRBJ2-2, with D hard to call. Germline CDR1 and CDR2: SGHAT and FQDESV (reference sequence). This CDR3 comprises 16 residues. With 2 bases removed from V and 3 bases from J, the gap between germline ends came to 13 bases. The CDR3 DNA follows: TGTGCCAGCAGCTTACGACTCCTTGATTACACCGGGGAGCTGTTTTTT. Translation gives CASSLRLLDYTGELFF.